The sequence of this TCR beta chain was determined in a study of tumour-infiltrating T cells in Burkitt lymphoma. In the study overall: All epidemiological Burkitt lymphoma subtypes were represented in the cohort.

The V end was cut by 0 bases, the J end by 0 bases, with 12 bases between. Germline assignment: CDR1 LGHNA and CDR2 YSLEER. This CDR3 has 17 residues. Study-wide results and limits: Several public clonotypes recurred in numerous Burkitt lymphoma patients.

Comment on this clone: Its target is unknown.

Clones were sequenced by immunoSEQ multiplex PCR, and TCRdb holds only the in-frame ones, with some missing. The data contain about 3,300 clones, less than 15% of them singletons. This chain uses TRBV4-3 with TRBJ2-1, with D possibly called TRBD1 or TRBD2 (5 bases each). This clonotype was sampled from a human donor with Burkitt lymphoma. The sequenced sample was tumor tissue. The CDR3, as DNA: TGCGCCAGCAGCCAAGATTGGGGACGCGACTCCTACAATGAGCAGTTCTTC. Amino acids: CASSQDWGRDSYNEQFF.